This is a list of T cell receptor beta chains from one sample in a study of T cell repertoires in aging, cancer and after chemotherapy. TCRdb ran MiXCR on the multiplex PCR reads and lists one entry per CDR3 protein. The data contain around 1,500 distinct CDR3 sequences, 25% to 35% of them singletons. The sample consisted of blood. All receptors come from a human donor with a blood cancer. CDR3s include the opening cysteine and the closing phenylalanine or tryptophan. Fields, in order: clone size, V gene, D gene, J gene, CDR3 protein, CDR3 DNA. D genes are given only for firm matches. For some rows the clone size is stated as once, few or many, or as a class when expanded; others skip it.

>NA|TRBV5-1|NA|TRBJ2-7
CASSSFIWDEQYF
TGCGCCAGCAGCTCGTTTATTTGGGACGAGCAGTACTTC
>NA|TRBV12-3/TRBV12-4|TRBD1|TRBJ1-5
CASRRTGLHNQPQHF
TGTGCCAGCAGAAGGACAGGGCTCCACAATCAGCCCCAGCATTTT
>NA|TRBV24-1|TRBD2|TRBJ2-1
CATSDLNLAGGPHEQFF
TGTGCCACCAGTGATCTCAATCTAGCGGGGGGGCCCCATGAGCAGTTCTTC
>few|TRBV11-2|NA|TRBJ2-3
CASSLAPRLGTDTQYF
TGTGCCAGCAGCTTAGCGCCTAGACTAGGCACAGATACGCAGTATTTT
>NA|TRBV5-1|NA|TRBJ1-2
CASSRPDRQAHRDGYTF
TGCGCCAGCAGCCGCCCAGATCGACAGGCTCACCGGGATGGCTACACCTTC
>NA|TRBV30|TRBD1|TRBJ1-2
CASQGGTLNYGYTF
TGTGCCTCGCAGGGGGGGACACTCAACTATGGCTACACCTTC
>large|TRBV19|NA|TRBJ2-3
CASSNPSGGMDTDTQYF
TGTGCCAGTAGTAACCCCTCTGGGGGGATGGACACAGATACGCAGTATTTT
>large|TRBV12-3/TRBV12-4|NA|TRBJ1-2
CASSTGYGYTF
TGTGCCAGCAGCACAGGTTATGGCTACACCTTC
>few|TRBV24-1|TRBD1|TRBJ2-5
CATSDLGQGAETQYF
TGTGCCACCAGTGATTTGGGACAGGGGGCAGAGACCCAGTACTTC
>few|TRBV4-2|NA|TRBJ2-6
CASSQDRRGSGANVLTF
TGTGCCAGCAGCCAAGATAGGAGGGGATCCGGGGCCAACGTCCTGACTTTC
>NA|TRBV27|TRBD1|TRBJ2-7
CASSLAGMTGGSYEQYF
TGTGCCAGCAGTCTGGCCGGGATGACAGGGGGCTCCTACGAGCAGTACTTC
>NA|TRBV18|NA|TRBJ1-3
CASSPTGGSGNTIYF
TGTGCCAGCTCACCAACGGGGGGCTCTGGAAACACCATATATTTT
>medium-sized|TRBV30|NA|TRBJ1-2
CAWEEQGYNYGYTF
TGTGCCTGGGAGGAACAGGGATACAACTATGGCTACACCTTC
>NA|TRBV5-4|NA|TRBJ1-1
CASTIGANTEVFF
TGTGCCAGCACCATAGGGGCTAACACTGAAGTTTTCTTT
>large|TRBV24-1|TRBD1|TRBJ2-2
CATRGQGGTGELFF
TGTGCCACCAGGGGACAGGGGGGCACCGGGGAGCTGTTTTTT
>NA|TRBV6-1|TRBD1|TRBJ1-2
CASRVGTGRNYGYTF
TGTGCCAGCAGGGTCGGGACAGGGAGGAACTATGGCTACACCTTC
>NA|TRBV18|NA|TRBJ1-2
CASSPSIGPHGYTF
TGTGCCAGCTCACCATCGATCGGACCCCATGGCTACACCTTC
>large|TRBV11-1|TRBD1|TRBJ1-2
CASSWDRENYGYTF
TGTGCCAGCAGCTGGGACAGGGAGAACTATGGCTACACCTTC
>NA|TRBV24-1|NA|TRBJ1-1
CATSGGDTEAFF
TGTGCCACCAGTGGGGGGGACACTGAAGCTTTCTTT
>few|TRBV5-1|TRBD1|TRBJ1-5
CASSLGTGIGQPQHF
TGCGCCAGCAGCTTAGGGACAGGGATCGGCCAGCCCCAGCATTTT
>few|TRBV4-1|TRBD2|TRBJ2-3
CASSQWTSGGGDTQYF
TGCGCCAGCAGCCAATGGACTAGCGGGGGAGGGGATACGCAGTATTTT
>medium-sized|TRBV5-6|NA|TRBJ2-5
CASSLEKTQYF
TGTGCCAGCAGCTTGGAAAAGACCCAGTACTTC
>few|TRBV5-1|TRBD1|TRBJ1-2
CASSWGTVPASYTF
TGCGCCAGCAGCTGGGGGACAGTGCCGGCGAGCTACACCTTC
>few|TRBV5-1|TRBD2|TRBJ2-3
CASSPPGGETDTQYF
TGCGCCAGCAGCCCACCGGGGGGAGAAACAGATACGCAGTATTTT
>medium-sized|TRBV6-1|NA|TRBJ1-2
CASSESFGGANYGYTF
TGTGCCAGCAGTGAGAGCTTCGGAGGGGCTAACTATGGCTACACCTTC
>large|TRBV6-5|NA|TRBJ2-7
CASSYKGTNYEQYF
TGTGCCAGCAGTTACAAGGGGACAAATTACGAGCAGTACTTC
>few|TRBV7-2|NA|TRBJ2-2
CASSLVRLGGELFF
TGTGCCAGCAGCTTAGTCCGACTAGGCGGGGAGCTGTTTTTT
>few|TRBV5-6|TRBD1|TRBJ2-6
CASSQKEETGGLWGANVLTF
TGCGCCAGCAGCCAAAAAGAGGAGACAGGGGGCTTGTGGGGGGCCAACGTCCTGACTTTC
>once|TRBV5-1|NA|TRBJ2-7
CASGYSNYEQYF
TGCGCCAGCGGATACTCAAACTACGAGCAGTACTTC
>NA|TRBV5-6|NA|TRBJ2-5
CASSFGGGRKTQYF
TGTGCCAGCAGCTTCGGAGGGGGCCGAAAGACCCAGTACTTC
>few|TRBV14|TRBD1|TRBJ2-3
CASSPGTGPRSTDTQYF
TGTGCCAGCAGCCCGGGGACAGGCCCGAGGAGCACAGATACGCAGTATTTT
>NA|TRBV5-6|NA|TRBJ2-7
CASSLGQAVGGEQYF
TGTGCCAGCAGCCTGGGACAGGCGGTGGGAGGGGAGCAGTACTTC
>once|TRBV20-1|NA|TRBJ2-3
CVIAGSDTQYF
TGCGTCATAGCCGGTTCAGATACGCAGTATTTT
>few|TRBV10-3|NA|TRBJ1-1
CAISGQMNTEAFF
TGTGCCATCAGTGGGCAAATGAACACTGAAGCTTTCTTT
>NA|TRBV18|TRBD1|TRBJ2-7
CASSFRGPPSYEQYF
TGTGCCAGCTCATTCAGGGGGCCTCCTTCCTACGAGCAGTACTTC
>few|TRBV20-1|NA|TRBJ2-7
CSAGDYEQYF
TGCAGTGCCGGAGACTACGAGCAGTACTTC
>NA|TRBV24-1|TRBD2|TRBJ2-3
CATSNRGSGGAIRTDTQYF
TGTGCCACCAGTAACCGAGGTAGCGGGGGGGCCATTAGGACAGATACGCAGTATTTT
>NA|TRBV11-1|NA|TRBJ2-7
CASSPRTHEQYF
TGTGCCAGCAGCCCCCGGACCCACGAGCAGTACTTC
>few|TRBV27|NA|TRBJ1-1
CASREGGKNTEAFF
TGTGCCAGCAGGGAGGGGGGGAAGAACACTGAAGCTTTCTTT
>NA|TRBV20-1|NA|TRBJ1-1
CSATDSSNTEAFF
TGCAGTGCTACCGACAGTTCGAACACTGAAGCTTTCTTT
>large|TRBV15|NA|TRBJ1-1
CATSRAEAFF
TGTGCCACCAGCAGGGCTGAAGCTTTCTTT
>NA|TRBV6-1|NA|TRBJ2-3
CASSEAGYSEARKDTQYF
TGTGCCAGCAGTGAAGCGGGATATAGCGAGGCCCGAAAAGATACGCAGTATTTT
>NA|TRBV7-6|NA|TRBJ1-3
CASSEWGTGNTIYF
TGTGCCAGCAGTGAGTGGGGGACAGGAAACACCATATATTTT
>NA|TRBV11-2|TRBD2|TRBJ2-7
CASSLVRGGYEQYF
TGTGCCAGCAGCTTGGTTCGCGGGGGCTACGAGCAGTACTTC
>large|TRBV30|NA|TRBJ1-4
CAWSVTGVNEKLFF
TGTGCCTGGAGTGTAACAGGAGTTAATGAAAAACTGTTTTTT
>NA|TRBV5-4|TRBD2|TRBJ2-3
CASSSLTTSGGTDTQYF
TGTGCCAGCAGCTCGTTAACGACTAGCGGGGGCACAGATACGCAGTATTTT
>few|TRBV7-2|NA|TRBJ1-2
CASSLAPLYGYTF
TGTGCCAGCAGCTTAGCGCCGCTCTATGGCTACACCTTC
>NA|TRBV13|NA|TRBJ1-3
CASRTAGWKRNTIYF
TGTGCCAGCAGAACAGCAGGGTGGAAGAGAAACACCATATATTTT